Each of the 29 T cell receptor beta chains below was sequenced from the same sample in a study of blood T cells in healthy people across ages (dated by TCRdb to 2015 to 2017). The library was built by means of 5' RACE. Sequencing instrument: Illumina HiSeq 2500. A second roughly 6 to 11 cycle PCR used a sample-barcoded 5' primer and a J-beta primer mix. TCRdb applied fastp at Q25 and MiXCR to the public reads, then kept only in-frame beta chains. Entries that share a CDR3 protein sequence are merged under the most common genes and DNA. For this sample there are 750,000 to 950,000 distinct CDR3 sequences; almost 30% appear just once. 10% to 13% of the sample lies in the top ten. This sample was also put to use in a study of T cells of mothers and their children.

Input material: blood. The receptors were sampled from a woman aged 40 to 50 in good health.

This clonotype was seen repeatedly, ten times or more. The rearrangement links TRBV5-1 to TRBJ2-7; D possibly matches TRBD1 or TRBD2 (5 bases each). The CDR3 covers 16 residues. V gave up 0 bases and J gave up 0 bases, with 13 bases separating them. Per germline, CDR1 SGHRS and CDR2 YFSETQ. The CDR3, as DNA: TGCGCCAGCAGCTTGGGGTACCCAGGGAGCTCCTACGAGCAGTACTTC. It translates to CASSLGYPGSSYEQYF.

The table lists this clonotype with a few counts. As DNA, the CDR3 is TGTGCCAGCAGTTCAGCGGGTAGAGCGTACGAGCAGTACTTC. Translated, it gives CASSSAGRAYEQYF. V gene TRBV27 combines with J gene TRBJ2-7, with D maybe TRBD2 (6 bases). The CDR3 consists of 14 residues. Germline-derived CDR1 and CDR2 are MNHEY and SMNVEV (reference sequence). Trimming cost V 4 bases and J 4 bases, with 14 bases left between them.

The J gene is TRBJ2-7, the V gene TRBV27; D possibly matches TRBD1 or TRBD2 (5 bases each). CDR3 length: 14 amino acids. Trimming took off 4 bases at V and 4 bases at J, with 14 bases between the two ends. Germline CDR1 and CDR2: MNHEY and SMNVEV (reference sequence). The CDR3 region is CASSCTGTPYEQYF. CDR3 coding DNA: TGTGCCAGCAGTTGCACCGGGACCCCATACGAGCAGTACTTC.

This clonotype was seen a handful of times. The genes are TRBV4-3 and TRBJ1-2; the D gene is possibly TRBD1 (6 bases). The germline CDR1 and CDR2 sequences are LGHNA and YSLEER. The ends were cut back, 4 bases at V and 1 base at J, with 16 bases in the middle. This CDR3 contains 16 residues. CDR3 loop: CASSPKQDRNNYGYTF. CDR3 bases: TGCGCCAGCAGCCCGAAGCAGGACAGAAATAACTATGGCTACACCTTC.

This chain links TRBV20-1 with TRBJ1-5; 7 bases fit TRBD1. The length of the CDR3 is 13 residues. Losses at the gene ends were 6 bases for V and 6 bases for J; bases not matched to a gene: 8. Germline-derived CDR1 and CDR2 are DFQATT and SNEGSKA (reference sequence). The CDR3 bases are TGCAGTGCAAATACAGGGGTGAGTCAGCCCCAGCATTTT. It codes for CSANTGVSQPQHF.

V gene TRBV6-6 combines with J gene TRBJ1-5; D possibly corresponds to TRBD1 (6 bases). V lost 8 bases to trimming and J lost 2 bases, with 16 bases between them. Germline V gives CDR1 MNHNY, CDR2 SVGAGI (reference sequence). The CDR3 spans 15 residues. The CDR3 region has the DNA TGTGCCAGCGGGTGGGACATCTGGGGCAATCAGCCCCAGCATTTT. It yields the protein CASGWDIWGNQPQHF.

This clonotype was seen a handful of times. V usage is TRBV6-1 and J usage is TRBJ1-1; D remains ambiguous. V shed 7 bases and J shed 1 base, with 10 bases lying between them. This CDR3 is built from 13 residues. Per germline, CDR1 MNHNS and CDR2 SASEGT. CDR3 coding DNA: TGTGCCAGCACTAGGGAGCCGAACACTGAAGCTTTCTTT. Residues: CASTREPNTEAFF.

This clonotype was seen many times. The chain links TRBV10-3 to TRBJ2-7; 8 nucleotides line up with TRBD2. Germline CDR1 and CDR2: ENHRY and SYGVKD. This CDR3 is built from 12 residues. The V segment lost 6 bases and the J segment 3 bases; nucleotides outside the gene matches: 1. CDR3 protein: CAISGGDYEQYF. Written as DNA, the CDR3 is TGTGCCATCAGCGGGGGGGACTACGAGCAGTACTTC.

The chain has TRBV20-1 and TRBJ1-6; TRBD1 might be the D (5 bases). This CDR3 has 15 amino acids. CDR1 DFQATT and CDR2 SNEGSKA come from the germline V gene (reference sequence). V was trimmed by 0 bases and J by 7 bases, leaving 13 bases between them. In nucleotides, the CDR3 is TGCAGTGCTAGAGATGGGGCTCTTCACAATTCACCCCTCCACTTT. Translated: CSARDGALHNSPLHF.

This clonotype was recorded at least ten times. V gene TRBV9 combines with J gene TRBJ2-1; tentatively, D is TRBD1 (6 bases). Deletions cut 0 bases from V and 2 bases from J, with 9 bases between. The CDR3 has 15 residues. From germline, CDR1 is SGDLS and CDR2 YYNGEE. CDR3 loop: CASSVVGAPYNEQFF. The CDR3 DNA sequence: TGTGCCAGCAGCGTAGTGGGGGCCCCCTACAATGAGCAGTTCTTC.

The chain joins TRBV2 to TRBJ1-4, with 7 positions matching TRBD1. Germline lookup yields CDR1 SNHLY and CDR2 FYNNEI. The CDR3 covers 14 residues. Losses at the gene ends were 8 bases for V and 4 bases for J; bases not matched to a gene: 7. CDR3 bases: TGTGCCAGCGCCTTGACAGGGATTAATGAAAAACTGTTTTTT. It translates to CASALTGINEKLFF.

In the case of this clonotype: This could be a read error, since a much larger clone is one nucleotide away. The CDR3, as DNA: TGTGCCACCAGCAGAGATACGGGGGTCTGGTACGAGCAGTACTTC. Translation gives CATSRDTGVWYEQYF. V gene TRBV15 combines with J gene TRBJ2-7; D is perhaps TRBD2 (6 bases). The CDR3 loop spans 15 amino acids. Trimming took off 0 bases at V and 4 bases at J, with 13 bases between the two ends. Germline assignment: CDR1 LNHNV and CDR2 YYDKDF (reference sequence).

This rearrangement joins TRBV5-1 to TRBJ1-1; no clear D gene. Germline loops: CDR1 SGHRS, CDR2 YFSETQ. V was cut by 5 bases and J by 1 base, with 12 bases left in between. The CDR3 has 14 amino acids. CDR3 DNA: TGCGCCAGCAGTCTACACACAGAGAACACTGAAGCTTTCTTT. Translation: CASSLHTENTEAFF.

This clonotype was detected many times. The V and J genes are TRBV7-3 and TRBJ2-1, with 10 nucleotides matching TRBD1. With 6 bases clipped from V and 7 bases from J, the junction kept 9 bases outside the gene matches. The CDR3 sequence is 15 residues long. Germline CDR1 and CDR2: SGHTA and FQGTGA. CDR3 region: CASSFDRGPVNEQFF. CDR3 DNA: TGTGCCAGCAGTTTCGACAGGGGGCCGGTAAATGAGCAGTTCTTC.

Only a few counts were recorded for this clonotype. The CDR3 sequence: CSAREQLSGNTIYF. In DNA, the CDR3 is TGCAGTGCTAGAGAGCAGCTCTCTGGAAACACCATATATTTT. This chain connects TRBV20-1 to TRBJ1-3; D not certain. V dropped 0 bases and J dropped 0 bases, with 6 bases sitting between them. Looked up from germline, CDR1 is DFQATT and CDR2 is SNEGSKA (reference sequence). This CDR3 region has 14 residues.

The V call is TRBV20-1, the J call TRBJ2-3; D perhaps matches TRBD1 (6 bases). Germline V gene data show CDR1 as DFQATT and CDR2 as SNEGSKA (reference sequence). This CDR3 is built from 14 residues. Trimming removed 6 bases at V and 2 bases at J, with 15 bases between. In DNA form, the CDR3 reads TGCAGTGCGCAGAGGGCAGGGGTCACAGATACGCAGTATTTT. Translated, it gives CSAQRAGVTDTQYF.

The chain employs TRBV9 and TRBJ2-6; D not resolved. V lost 3 bases to trimming and J lost 3 bases, with 13 bases between them. The CDR3 is made up of 16 amino acids. Germline V CDR1 and CDR2: SGDLS, YYNGEE. CDR3 sequence reads: CASSGLSQVGANVLTF. CDR3 nucleotides: TGTGCCAGCAGCGGCCTAAGTCAGGTTGGGGCCAACGTCCTGACTTTC.

On this clonotype itself: One end of the junction does not line up with germline, which may come from a read error. The chain uses TRBV4-3 and TRBJ1-1, with 7 bases identical to TRBD1. The CDR3 contains 14 residues. In germline, CDR1 is LGHNA, CDR2 YSLEER. The CDR3 region has the DNA TGCGCCAGCTGCCAAGAGACAGGGCTGGGGTTGGCTTTCTTT. Its translation: CASCQETGLGLAFF.

At least ten counts were recorded for this clonotype. The chain has TRBV6-5 and TRBJ2-5; perhaps TRBD1 as D (6 bases). V shed 6 bases and J shed 5 bases, with 22 bases lying between them. CDR1 MNHEY and CDR2 SVGAGI come from the germline V gene. This CDR3 spans 16 amino acids. CDR3: CASSPLGQGMMETQYF. CDR3 coding DNA: TGTGCCAGCAGCCCCCTGGGGCAGGGGATGATGGAGACCCAGTACTTC.

This clonotype was detected many times. V is TRBV7-3 and J is TRBJ2-1; 14 bases are shared with TRBD2. Germline V CDR1 and CDR2: SGHTA, FQGTGA. Germline trimming cut 3 bases from V and 8 bases from J; bases unmatched to any gene: 3. This CDR3 contains 15 residues. CDR3 DNA sequence: TGTGCCAGCAGCTTCCGGGGACTAGCGGGGGATGAGCAGTTCTTC. Translating gives CASSFRGLAGDEQFF.

This clonotype was recorded many times. This sequence joins TRBV20-1 and TRBJ2-7; the D gene is possibly TRBD2 (5 bases). The germline gives CDR1 DFQATT, CDR2 SNEGSKA (reference sequence). Trimming left V 7 bases short and J 2 bases short, with 12 bases between. CDR3 length: 12 amino acids. The CDR3 loop reads CSVTSGTYEQYF. The CDR3, as DNA: TGCAGTGTTACGTCGGGGACCTACGAGCAGTACTTC.

The CDR3 here is CASTPSGGLLNEQFF. As DNA, the CDR3 is TGCGCCAGCACTCCGAGCGGGGGCCTTCTCAATGAGCAGTTCTTC. This chain connects TRBV4-1 to TRBJ2-1; TRBD2 matches at 8 bases. Germline CDR1 MGHRA, CDR2 YSYEKL. CDR3 length: 15 residues. The J segment lost 6 bases and the V segment lost 7 bases, leaving 11 bases of the junction unmatched.

This clonotype was counted many times. The V call is TRBV6-2 or TRBV6-3, the J call TRBJ2-7, with D perhaps matching TRBD2 (6 bases). Deletions cut 6 bases from V and 1 base from J, with 16 bases between. This CDR3 has 15 amino acids. Per germline, CDR1 MNHEY and CDR2 SVGEGT. CDR3: CASRELAALSYEQYF. CDR3 bases: TGTGCCAGCAGAGAACTAGCAGCCCTGTCCTACGAGCAGTACTTC.

This clonotype was recorded once. V usage is TRBV20-1 and J usage is TRBJ1-1; a weak D match, TRBD1 (5 bases). The germline V gene has CDR1 DFQATT and CDR2 SNEGSKA (reference sequence). This CDR3 spans 16 amino acids. Trimming took off 5 bases at V and 4 bases at J, with 23 bases between the two ends. This CDR3 reads CSAPTTPGRVSTEAFF. As DNA, the CDR3 is TGCAGTGCTCCTACGACCCCAGGGAGGGTGTCCACTGAAGCTTTCTTT.

Only a few counts were recorded for this clonotype. CDR3 loop: CASSPVGLAGDSYNEQFF. In DNA form, the CDR3 reads TGTGCCAGCAGCCCTGTAGGGCTAGCGGGGGATTCCTACAATGAGCAGTTCTTC. J is TRBJ2-1 and V is TRBV5-5, with 10 bases matching TRBD2. The CDR3 is 18 residues long. Germline CDR1 SGHKS, CDR2 YYEKEE (reference sequence). Trimming cost V 4 bases and J 1 base; bases outside gene matches: 11.

The V and J genes are TRBV6-5 and TRBJ2-1; TRBD1 matches at 11 bases. The germline gives CDR1 MNHEY, CDR2 SVGAGI. The CDR3 contains 16 residues. V dropped 6 bases and J dropped 6; count of bases not matched to a gene: 10. CDR3 protein: CASSFFIGTGGNEQFF. CDR3 DNA: TGTGCCAGCAGCTTTTTCATCGGGACAGGGGGCAATGAGCAGTTCTTC.

With regard to this clonotype: This may arise from a read error, as a much more abundant clone is one base away. The genes are TRBV24-1 and TRBJ2-5; tentatively, D is TRBD1 (5 bases). The germline V gene encodes CDR1 KGHDR and CDR2 SFDVKD. The V end lost 0 bases, the J end lost 11 bases, and 18 bases lay between the germline ends. The CDR3 is 15 amino acids. CDR3 nucleotides: TGTGCCACCAGTGATTTGGGGGCTTCAGGGAATGAGCAGTACTTC. It translates to CATSDLGASGNEQYF.

This clonotype was picked up many times. In DNA form, the CDR3 reads TGTGCCAGCAGTCCAACGGGACTGAGCTCCTACGAGCAGTACTTC. Encoded protein: CASSPTGLSSYEQYF. V usage is TRBV28 and J usage is TRBJ2-7; D perhaps matches TRBD2 (6 bases). This CDR3 is built from 15 residues. CDR1 is MDHEN, CDR2 SYDVKM, per germline. Trimming left V 5 bases short and J 0 bases short, with 14 bases between.

Worth noting for this clonotype: A much larger clone lies a single base off, so this may be a read error. The genes are TRBV19 and TRBJ1-1; perhaps TRBD1 as D (5 bases). The CDR3 has 14 residues. Germline V gene data show CDR1 as LNHDA and CDR2 as SQIVND (reference sequence). The CDR3 is CTSSSGTVNTEAFF. In nucleotides, the CDR3 is TGTACCAGTAGCAGCGGGACGGTGAACACTGAAGCTTTCTTT.